These T cell receptor beta chains were read from a single sample in a study of T cell changes during pregnancy in multiple sclerosis. Generated by immunoSEQ multiplex PCR, the TCRdb table keeps only in-frame clones and is missing some. The sample holds around 100,000 clones, over 80% seen once. The sequenced sample was peripheral blood, obtained after pregnancy. Receptor source: a female donor with multiple sclerosis, enrolled in a pregnancy study. Both conserved end residues are part of each CDR3. A D gene is named only where the DNA matches it firmly. A clone size is listed for some rows: how often the clone was seen (once, few, many), or a class if it is expanded.

clone size	V gene	D gene	J gene	CDR3 DNA	CDR3 protein
.	TRBV19	.	TRBJ1-6	TGTGCCAGTAGTATTAACGCCCCTCGGGGTTCACCCCTCCACTTT	CASSINAPRGSPLHF
.	TRBV15	.	TRBJ1-4	TGTGCCACCAGCCAAGGAGGCGCGGCTAATGAAAAACTGTTTTTT	CATSQGGAANEKLFF
.	TRBV9	TRBD1	TRBJ1-2	TGTGCCAGCAGCCCCTCGTTGACAGGGTCACTACTCGGTGGCTACACCTTC	CASSPSLTGSLLGGYTF
.	TRBV29-1	.	TRBJ2-2	TGCAGCGTTGGACGGGGAACCGGGGAGCTGTTTTTT	CSVGRGTGELFF
few	TRBV6-1	TRBD1	TRBJ2-7	TGTGCCAGCAGGTCTACAGGGGACGAGCAGTACTTC	CASRSTGDEQYF
.	TRBV6-1	TRBD2	TRBJ2-7	TGTGCCAGCGGCGGGACTAGCGGGGTCAGTAAGTACTTC	CASGGTSGVSKYF
.	TRBV6-5	TRBD2	TRBJ2-5	TGTGCCAGCATTCCAGCGGGGGGTCCAGAGACCCAGTACTTC	CASIPAGGPETQYF
.	TRBV18	.	TRBJ1-1	TGTGCCAGCTCACAGTCAGGATCAAGCACTGAAGCTTTCTTT	CASSQSGSSTEAFF
.	TRBV5-4	TRBD1	TRBJ1-1	TGTGCCAGCAGTCAGGGGGAGAGAACTGAAGCTTTCTTT	CASSQGERTEAFF
once	TRBV21-1	.	TRBJ2-1	TGTGCCAGCAGCAAACCTTCGGACGGGGAGTCTAATGAGCAGTTCTTC	CASSKPSDGESNEQFF
.	TRBV29-1	TRBD2	TRBJ2-7	TGCAGCGTTCTCCCAGGGACTAGCGGGCCCACCTACGAGCAGTACTTC	CSVLPGTSGPTYEQYF
.	TRBV5-6	.	TRBJ1-4	TGTGCCAGCAGCTGGGGCCGCCTCGGAACTAATGAAAAACTGTTTTTT	CASSWGRLGTNEKLFF
.	TRBV28	.	TRBJ2-7	TGTGCCAGCAGCGGGGGTACCTACGAGCAGTACTTC	CASSGGTYEQYF
.	TRBV6-1	.	TRBJ1-3	TGTGCCAGCAGTGAAGCGTTTTGGGGCGGGGGAGGGCCCTCTGGAAACACCATATATTTT	CASSEAFWGGGGPSGNTIYF
.	TRBV7-9	.	TRBJ2-7	TGTGCCAGCAGCCCATCTGACAGGATCTCCTACGAGCAGTACTTC	CASSPSDRISYEQYF
.	TRBV6-1	TRBD2	TRBJ2-2	TGTGCCAGCAGAGGACTAGCTAACGGGGAGCTGTTTTTT	CASRGLANGELFF
.	TRBV9	.	TRBJ2-1	TGTGCCAGCAGCGTTAGCGCGAGCTCCTACAATGAGCAGTTCTTC	CASSVSASSYNEQFF
.	TRBV4-1	.	TRBJ1-5	TGCGCCAGCAGCCAAGAACCAGGGGCCCCCAATCAGCCCCAGCATTTT	CASSQEPGAPNQPQHF
.	TRBV10-3	.	TRBJ2-5	TGTGCCACCCTGAGAACGGACAGTCTAAAAGAGACCCAGTACTTC	CATLRTDSLKETQYF
.	TRBV4-2	.	TRBJ1-6	TGTGCCAGCAGCCAAATGCCGGGAGTATCGTTAACGGACTATAATTCACCCCTCCACTTT	CASSQMPGVSLTDYNSPLHF
.	TRBV28	TRBD1	TRBJ1-2	TGTGCCAGCGTTGGAGGGGGCGCATACTATGGCTACACCTTC	CASVGGGAYYGYTF
few	TRBV7-2	TRBD1	TRBJ1-5	TGTGCCAGCAGCCGGGACAGGCGGGATCAGCCCCAGCATTTT	CASSRDRRDQPQHF
.	TRBV10-3	TRBD1	TRBJ2-1	TGTGCCATCACCCCGGACAGGGAAGACAATGAGCAGTTCTTC	CAITPDREDNEQFF
.	TRBV4-1	TRBD1	TRBJ2-1	TGCGCCAGCAGCCAAGCCACCGGGACAGCCGTGTTCTTC	CASSQATGTAVFF
few	TRBV11-2	.	TRBJ1-3	TGTGCCAGCAGCTTAATGACTTTGGTCTCTGGAAACACCATATATTTT	CASSLMTLVSGNTIYF
.	TRBV9	.	TRBJ1-3	TGTGCCAGCAGCGTAGATATAGGGGCTAACACCATATATTTT	CASSVDIGANTIYF
.	TRBV2	.	TRBJ1-1	TGTGCCAGTTCAGGACAGCTGAACACTGAAGCTTTCTTT	CASSGQLNTEAFF
.	TRBV5-1	TRBD1	TRBJ1-2	TGCGCCAGCAGCTCGACAGGGGAGTACGGTGGCTACACCTTC	CASSSTGEYGGYTF
.	TRBV6-1	TRBD2	TRBJ2-5	TGTGCCAGCACCTTATGGGACTACGGGACCCAGTACTTC	CASTLWDYGTQYF
.	TRBV28	TRBD1	TRBJ2-1	TGTGCCAGCAGCCCCGGGACAGTATACAATGAGCAGTTCTTC	CASSPGTVYNEQFF
.	TRBV9	TRBD1	TRBJ1-2	TGTGCCAGCAGCGTAGTTTCCGTCGGGGACCTTGTCGGGACAGTTTATGGCTACACCTTC	CASSVVSVGDLVGTVYGYTF
.	TRBV19	TRBD1	TRBJ2-2	TGTGCCAGTAGTATTGTGTTCTTCAGGGGGCCCGGGGAGCTGTTTTTT	CASSIVFFRGPGELFF
.	TRBV7-8	.	TRBJ2-7	TGTGCCAGCAGCTTTGGACCGGGAGACCCCGAGCAGTACTTC	CASSFGPGDPEQYF
.	TRBV7-3	TRBD2	TRBJ2-1	TGTGCCAGCAGCTCCGCCGGGGGGTTGGGGTCGGAGAATGAGCAGTTCTTC	CASSSAGGLGSENEQFF
.	TRBV4-3	TRBD2	TRBJ2-7	TGCGCCAGCAGCCAAGAGCAGCGGGGCTTGTACGAGCAGTACTTC	CASSQEQRGLYEQYF
.	TRBV5-1	.	TRBJ1-2	TGCGCCAGCAGACTCCCTTCCGGGACTGCAGAGGGCTACACCTTC	CASRLPSGTAEGYTF
.	TRBV5-1	TRBD2	TRBJ2-3	TGCGCCAGCAGCCGGACTAGCGTGTACACAGATACGCAGTATTTT	CASSRTSVYTDTQYF
.	TRBV4-2	TRBD2	TRBJ2-5	TGTGCCAGCAGCCAAGAAGGGGGACTAGCGGGGCAAGAGACCCAGTACTTC	CASSQEGGLAGQETQYF
.	TRBV6-1	TRBD2	TRBJ2-2	TGTGCCAGCAGGCCAGCGGGAGTTGACACCGGGGAGCTGTTTTTT	CASRPAGVDTGELFF
.	TRBV28	.	TRBJ1-1	TGTGCCAGCAGCACTCCGGCGGGGGATAGGGCTTTCTTT	CASSTPAGDRAFF
.	TRBV27	.	TRBJ1-2	TGTGCCAGCAGTTTCGTCCCGGCGGACTATGGCTACACCTTC	CASSFVPADYGYTF
.	TRBV5-4	TRBD1	TRBJ1-2	TGTGCCAGCAGCCCAGGACAGGGGGCGAACCTTAACTATGGCTACACCTTC	CASSPGQGANLNYGYTF
once	TRBV6-1	TRBD2	TRBJ2-5	TGTGCCAGCAGTGAAGTTTCGGGAGGCGGGGAGACCCAGTACTTC	CASSEVSGGGETQYF
once	TRBV9	TRBD1	TRBJ2-3	TGTGCCAGCAGTCAGGGGGCAGGGACAGATACGCAGTATTTT	CASSQGAGTDTQYF